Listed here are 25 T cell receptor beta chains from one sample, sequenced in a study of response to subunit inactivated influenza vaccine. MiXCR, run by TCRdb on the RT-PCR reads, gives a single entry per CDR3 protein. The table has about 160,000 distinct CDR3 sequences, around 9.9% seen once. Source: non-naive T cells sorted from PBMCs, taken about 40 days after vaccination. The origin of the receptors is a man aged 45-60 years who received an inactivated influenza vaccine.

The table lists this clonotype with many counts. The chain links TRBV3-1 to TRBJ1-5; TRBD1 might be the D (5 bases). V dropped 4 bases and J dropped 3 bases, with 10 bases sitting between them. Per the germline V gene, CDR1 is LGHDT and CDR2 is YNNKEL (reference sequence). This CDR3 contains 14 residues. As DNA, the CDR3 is TGTGCCAGCAGCCTGGCGGGACCCAATCAGCCCCAGCATTTT. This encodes CASSLAGPNQPQHF. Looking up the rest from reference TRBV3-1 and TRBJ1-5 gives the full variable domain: DTAVSQTPKYLVTQMGNDKSIKCEQNLGHDTMYWYKQDSKKFLKIMFSYNNKELIINETVPNRFSPKSPDKAHLNLHINSLELGDSAVYFCASSLAGPNQPQHFGDGTRLSIL.

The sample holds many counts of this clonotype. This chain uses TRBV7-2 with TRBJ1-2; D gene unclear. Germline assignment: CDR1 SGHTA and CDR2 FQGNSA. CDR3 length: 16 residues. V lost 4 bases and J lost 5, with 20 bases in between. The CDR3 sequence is CASSSLFGVGDYGYTF. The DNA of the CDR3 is TGTGCCAGCAGCTCCCTCTTCGGGGTCGGGGATTATGGCTACACCTTC.

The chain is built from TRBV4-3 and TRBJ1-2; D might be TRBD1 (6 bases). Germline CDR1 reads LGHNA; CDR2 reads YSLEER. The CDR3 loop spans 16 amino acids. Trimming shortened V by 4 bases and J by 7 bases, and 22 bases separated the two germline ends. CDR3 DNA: TGCGCCAGCAGCCTGACTAGCGGGGGGGCTCTTGGTGGCTACACCTTC. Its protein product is CASSLTSGGALGGYTF.

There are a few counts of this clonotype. CDR3 in DNA: TGTGCCAGCAGTGAACGGGAAACAGGGGGCAAGGAGACCCAGTACTTC. Translation: CASSERETGGKETQYF. This chain joins TRBV2 and TRBJ2-5; 9 nucleotides agree with TRBD1. CDR3 length: 16 residues. Germline values: CDR1 SNHLY, CDR2 FYNNEI. The V segment lost 2 bases and the J segment 5 bases; nucleotides outside the gene matches: 9.

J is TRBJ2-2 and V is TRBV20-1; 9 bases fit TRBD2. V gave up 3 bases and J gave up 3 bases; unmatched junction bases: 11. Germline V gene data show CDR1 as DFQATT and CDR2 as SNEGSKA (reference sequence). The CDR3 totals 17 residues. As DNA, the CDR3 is TGCAGTGCTAGGGGCTCTTCCGCGGGGGGGCACACCGGGGAGCTGTTTTTT. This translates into CSARGSSAGGHTGELFF.

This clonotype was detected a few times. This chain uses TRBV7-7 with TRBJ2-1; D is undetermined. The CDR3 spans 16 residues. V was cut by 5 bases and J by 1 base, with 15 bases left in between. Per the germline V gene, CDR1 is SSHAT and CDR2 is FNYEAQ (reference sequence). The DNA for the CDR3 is TGTGCCAGCAGCCTAGGGCATCTAGTTTCCTACAATGAGCAGTTCTTC. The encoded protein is CASSLGHLVSYNEQFF.

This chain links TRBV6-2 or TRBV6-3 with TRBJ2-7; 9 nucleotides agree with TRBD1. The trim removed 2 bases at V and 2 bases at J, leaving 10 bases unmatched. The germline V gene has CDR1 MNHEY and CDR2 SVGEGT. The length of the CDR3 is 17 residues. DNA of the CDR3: TGTGCCAGCAGTTACGGGGACCGGACAGGGGCTGCCTACGAGCAGTACTTC. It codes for CASSYGDRTGAAYEQYF.

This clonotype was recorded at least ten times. CDR3 bases: TGCGCCAGCAGCCAAGATATTCAAACAGGGGGCCCGGGAGGACCCTACGAGCAGTACTTC. Protein: CASSQDIQTGGPGGPYEQYF. The chain joins TRBV4-3 to TRBJ2-7; TRBD1 agrees at 9 bases. Per germline, CDR1 LGHNA and CDR2 YSLEER. The CDR3 is 20 amino acids. The J segment lost 2 bases and the V segment lost 0 bases, leaving 17 bases of the junction unmatched.

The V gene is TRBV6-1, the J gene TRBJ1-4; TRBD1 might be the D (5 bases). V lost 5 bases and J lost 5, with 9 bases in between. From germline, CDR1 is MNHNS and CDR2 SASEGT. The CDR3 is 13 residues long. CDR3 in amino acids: CASSKGWNEKLFF. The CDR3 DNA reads TGTGCCAGCAGTAAGGGGTGGAATGAAAAACTGTTTTTT.

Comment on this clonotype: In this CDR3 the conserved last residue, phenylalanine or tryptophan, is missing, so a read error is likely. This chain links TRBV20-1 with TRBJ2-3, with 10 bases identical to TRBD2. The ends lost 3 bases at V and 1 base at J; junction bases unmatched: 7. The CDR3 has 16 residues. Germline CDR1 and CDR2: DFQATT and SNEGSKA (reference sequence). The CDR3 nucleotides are TGCAGTGCTAGCCCTAGCGGGAGAAGTGGCACAGATACGCAGTATTCT. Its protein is CSASPSGRSGTDTQYS.

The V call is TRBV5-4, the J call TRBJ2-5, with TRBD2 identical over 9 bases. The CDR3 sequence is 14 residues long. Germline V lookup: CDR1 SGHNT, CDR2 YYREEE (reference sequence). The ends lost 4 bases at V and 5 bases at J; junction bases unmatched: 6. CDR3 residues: CASSRREGHETQYF. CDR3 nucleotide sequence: TGTGCCAGCAGCCGGCGGGAGGGCCATGAGACCCAGTACTTC.

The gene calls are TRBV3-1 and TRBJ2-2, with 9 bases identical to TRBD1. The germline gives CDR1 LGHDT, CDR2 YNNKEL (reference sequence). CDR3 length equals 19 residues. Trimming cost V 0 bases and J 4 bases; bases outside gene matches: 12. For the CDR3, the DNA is TGTGCCAGCAGCCAAGACACTACCCGGGACAGGGCCGGCACCGGGGAGCTGTTTTTT. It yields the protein CASSQDTTRDRAGTGELFF.

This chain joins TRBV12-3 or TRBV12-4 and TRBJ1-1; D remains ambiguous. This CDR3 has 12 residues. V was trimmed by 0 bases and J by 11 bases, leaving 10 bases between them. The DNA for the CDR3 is TGTGCCAGCAGTTTAGCGCGCGGTGGGGCTTTCTTT. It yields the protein CASSLARGGAFF.

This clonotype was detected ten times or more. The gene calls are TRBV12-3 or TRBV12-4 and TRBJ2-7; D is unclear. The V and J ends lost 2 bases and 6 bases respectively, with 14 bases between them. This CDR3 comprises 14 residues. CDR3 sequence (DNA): TGTGCCAGCAGTTTAAATGGACCCCAGCGCGAGCAGTACTTC. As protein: CASSLNGPQREQYF.

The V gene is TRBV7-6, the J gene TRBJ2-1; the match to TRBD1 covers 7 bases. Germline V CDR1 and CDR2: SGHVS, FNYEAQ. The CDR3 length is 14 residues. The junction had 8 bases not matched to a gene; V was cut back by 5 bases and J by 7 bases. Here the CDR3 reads CASSRDRVPNEQFF. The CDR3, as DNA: TGTGCCAGCAGCAGAGACAGGGTTCCAAATGAGCAGTTCTTC. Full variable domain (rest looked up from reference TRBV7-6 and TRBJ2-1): GAGVSQSPRYKVTKRGQDVALRCDPISGHVSLYWYRQALGQGPEFLTYFNYEAQQDKSGLPNDRFSAERPEGSISTLTIQRTEQRDSAMYRCASSRDRVPNEQFFGPGTRLTVL.

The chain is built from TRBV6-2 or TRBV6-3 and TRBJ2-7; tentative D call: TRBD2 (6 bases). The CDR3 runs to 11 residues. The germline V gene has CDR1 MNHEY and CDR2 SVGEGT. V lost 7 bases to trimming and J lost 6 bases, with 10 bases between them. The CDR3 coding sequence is TGTGCCAGCAATAACGGGGGCGAGCAGTACTTC. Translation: CASNNGGEQYF.

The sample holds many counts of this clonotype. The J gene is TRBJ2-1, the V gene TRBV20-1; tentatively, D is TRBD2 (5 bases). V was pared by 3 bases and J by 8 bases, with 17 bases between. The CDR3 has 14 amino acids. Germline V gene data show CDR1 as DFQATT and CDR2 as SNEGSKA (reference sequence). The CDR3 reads CSASTLALLDEQFF. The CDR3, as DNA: TGCAGTGCTAGCACCCTAGCCCTTCTCGATGAGCAGTTCTTC.

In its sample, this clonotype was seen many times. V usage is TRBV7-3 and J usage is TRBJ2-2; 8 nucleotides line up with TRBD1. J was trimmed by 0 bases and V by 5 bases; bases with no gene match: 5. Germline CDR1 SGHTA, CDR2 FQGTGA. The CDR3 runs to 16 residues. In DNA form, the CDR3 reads TGTGCCAGCAGCCCTCAGGGGGCGCCGAACACCGGGGAGCTGTTTTTT. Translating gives CASSPQGAPNTGELFF.

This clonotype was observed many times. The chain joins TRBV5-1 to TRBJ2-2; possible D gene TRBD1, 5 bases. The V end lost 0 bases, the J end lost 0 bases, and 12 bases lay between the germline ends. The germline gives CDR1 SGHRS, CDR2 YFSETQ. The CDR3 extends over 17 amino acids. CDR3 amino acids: CASSLVSQVANTGELFF. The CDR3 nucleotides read TGCGCCAGCAGCTTGGTGTCACAGGTCGCGAACACCGGGGAGCTGTTTTTT. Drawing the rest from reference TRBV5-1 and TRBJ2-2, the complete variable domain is KAGVTQTPRYLIKTRGQQVTLSCSPISGHRSVSWYQQTPGQGLQFLFEYFSETQRNKGNFPGRFSGRQFSNSRSEMNVSTLELGDSALYLCASSLVSQVANTGELFFGEGSRLTVL.

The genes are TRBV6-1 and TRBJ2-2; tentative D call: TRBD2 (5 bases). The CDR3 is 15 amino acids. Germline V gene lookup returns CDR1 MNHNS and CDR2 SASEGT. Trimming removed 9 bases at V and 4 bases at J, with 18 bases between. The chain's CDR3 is CASNLSPGSTGELFF. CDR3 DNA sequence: TGTGCCAGTAACCTCTCCCCTGGGAGCACCGGGGAGCTGTTTTTT.

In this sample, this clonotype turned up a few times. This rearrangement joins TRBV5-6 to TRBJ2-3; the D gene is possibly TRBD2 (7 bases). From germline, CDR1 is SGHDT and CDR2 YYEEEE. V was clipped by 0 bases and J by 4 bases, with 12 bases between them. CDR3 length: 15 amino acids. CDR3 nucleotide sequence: TGTGCCAGCAGCTTGGATACAGGGAGGGCAGATACGCAGTATTTT. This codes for CASSLDTGRADTQYF.

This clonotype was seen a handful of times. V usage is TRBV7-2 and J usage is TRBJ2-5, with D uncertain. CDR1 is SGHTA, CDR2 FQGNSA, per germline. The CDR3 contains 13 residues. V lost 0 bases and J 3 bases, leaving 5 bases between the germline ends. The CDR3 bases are TGTGCCAGCAGCTTAGCATGGGAAGAGACCCAGTACTTC. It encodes CASSLAWEETQYF. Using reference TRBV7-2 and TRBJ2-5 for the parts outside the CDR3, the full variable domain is GAGVSQSPSNKVTEKGKDVELRCDPISGHTALYWYRQSLGQGLEFLIYFQGNSAPDKSGLPSDRFSAERTGGSVSTLTIQRTQQEDSAVYLCASSLAWEETQYFGPGTRLLVL.

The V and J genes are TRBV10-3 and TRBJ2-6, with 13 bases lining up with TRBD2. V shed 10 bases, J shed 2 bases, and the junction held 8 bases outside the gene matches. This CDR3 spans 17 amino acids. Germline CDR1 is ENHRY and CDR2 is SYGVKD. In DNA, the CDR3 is TGTGCCACCAGGGGCACTAGCGGGGGGGCTGGGGCCAACGTCCTGACTTTC. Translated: CATRGTSGGAGANVLTF.

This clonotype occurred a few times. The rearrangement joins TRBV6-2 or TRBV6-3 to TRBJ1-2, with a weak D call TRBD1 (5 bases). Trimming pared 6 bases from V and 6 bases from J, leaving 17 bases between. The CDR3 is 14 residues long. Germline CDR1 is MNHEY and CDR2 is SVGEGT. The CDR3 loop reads CASSRPGRLDGYTF. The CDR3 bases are TGTGCCAGCAGCCGACCGGGACGGCTGGATGGCTACACCTTC.

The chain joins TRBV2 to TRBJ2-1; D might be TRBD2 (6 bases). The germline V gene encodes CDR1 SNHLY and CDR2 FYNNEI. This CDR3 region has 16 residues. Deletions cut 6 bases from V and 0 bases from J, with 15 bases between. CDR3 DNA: TGTGCCAGCAGCGGGGGACTCATTAGCTCCTACAATGAGCAGTTCTTC. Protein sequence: CASSGGLISSYNEQFF. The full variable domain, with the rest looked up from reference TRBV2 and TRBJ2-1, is EPEVTQTPSHQVTQMGQEVILRCVPISNHLYFYWYRQILGQKVEFLVSFYNNEISEKSEIFDDQFSVERPDGSNFTLKIRSTKLEDSAMYFCASSGGLISSYNEQFFGPGTRLTVL.